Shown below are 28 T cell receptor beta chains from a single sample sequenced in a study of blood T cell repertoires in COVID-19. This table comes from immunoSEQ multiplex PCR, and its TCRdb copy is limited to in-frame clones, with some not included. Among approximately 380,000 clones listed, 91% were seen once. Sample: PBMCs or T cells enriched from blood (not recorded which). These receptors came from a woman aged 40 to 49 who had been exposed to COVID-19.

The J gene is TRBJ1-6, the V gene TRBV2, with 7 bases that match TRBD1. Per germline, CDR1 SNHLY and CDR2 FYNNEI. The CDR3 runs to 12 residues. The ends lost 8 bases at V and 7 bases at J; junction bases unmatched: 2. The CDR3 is CASRDSNSPLHF. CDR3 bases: TGTGCCAGCCGGGACAGCAATTCACCCCTCCACTTT. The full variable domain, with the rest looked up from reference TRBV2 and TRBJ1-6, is EPEVTQTPSHQVTQMGQEVILRCVPISNHLYFYWYRQILGQKVEFLVSFYNNEISEKSEIFDDQFSVERPDGSNFTLKIRSTKLEDSAMYFCASRDSNSPLHFGNGTRLTVT.

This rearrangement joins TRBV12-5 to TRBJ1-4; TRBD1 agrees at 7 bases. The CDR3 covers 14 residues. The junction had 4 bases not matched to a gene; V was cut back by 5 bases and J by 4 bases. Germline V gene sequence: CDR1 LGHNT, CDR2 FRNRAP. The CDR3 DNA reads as TGTGCTAGTGGTATGGACAGGAATAATGAAAAACTGTTTTTT. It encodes CASGMDRNNEKLFF.

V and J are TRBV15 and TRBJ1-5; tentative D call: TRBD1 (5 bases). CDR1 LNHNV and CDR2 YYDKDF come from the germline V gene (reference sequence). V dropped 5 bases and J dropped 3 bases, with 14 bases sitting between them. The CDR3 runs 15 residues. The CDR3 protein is CATSLDRAYNQPQHF. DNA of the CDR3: TGTGCCACCAGCCTAGACAGAGCCTACAATCAGCCCCAGCATTTT. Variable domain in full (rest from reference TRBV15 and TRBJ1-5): DAMVIQNPRYQVTQFGKPVTLSCSQTLNHNVMYWYQQKSSQAPKLLFHYYDKDFNNEADTPDNFQSRRPNTSFCFLDIRSPGLGDTAMYLCATSLDRAYNQPQHFGDGTRLSIL.

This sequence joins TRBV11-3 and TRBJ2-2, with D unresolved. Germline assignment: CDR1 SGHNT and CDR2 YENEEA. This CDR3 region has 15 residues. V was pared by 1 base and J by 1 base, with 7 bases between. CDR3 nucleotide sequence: TGTGCCAGCAGCTTAGGAGGTGGGAACACCGGGGAGCTGTTTTTT. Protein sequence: CASSLGGGNTGELFF.

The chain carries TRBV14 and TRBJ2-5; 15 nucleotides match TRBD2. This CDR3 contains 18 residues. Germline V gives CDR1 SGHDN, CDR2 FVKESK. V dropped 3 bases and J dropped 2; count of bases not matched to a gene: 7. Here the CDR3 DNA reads TGTGCCAGCAGCCACCGTCTGGGACTAGCGGGAGGACAAGAGACCCAGTACTTC. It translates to CASSHRLGLAGGQETQYF.

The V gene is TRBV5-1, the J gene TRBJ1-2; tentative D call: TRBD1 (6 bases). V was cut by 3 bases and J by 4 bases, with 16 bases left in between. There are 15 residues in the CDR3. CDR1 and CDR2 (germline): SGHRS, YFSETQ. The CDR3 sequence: CASSSTGYPSYGYTF. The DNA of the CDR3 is TGCGCCAGCAGCTCCACAGGGTACCCCTCCTATGGCTACACCTTC.

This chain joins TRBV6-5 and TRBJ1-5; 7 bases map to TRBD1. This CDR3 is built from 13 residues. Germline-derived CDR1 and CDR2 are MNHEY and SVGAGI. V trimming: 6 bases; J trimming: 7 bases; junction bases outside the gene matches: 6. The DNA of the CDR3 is TGTGCCAGCAGCCTACAGGGGAACCAGCCCCAGCATTTT. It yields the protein CASSLQGNQPQHF.

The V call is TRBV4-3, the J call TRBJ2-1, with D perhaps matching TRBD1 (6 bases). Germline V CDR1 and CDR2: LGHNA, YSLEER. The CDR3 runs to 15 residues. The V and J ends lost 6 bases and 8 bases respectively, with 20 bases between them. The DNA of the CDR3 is TGCGCCAGCAGGGCCCACCCCAACAGGGCCGATGAGCAGTTCTTC. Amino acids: CASRAHPNRADEQFF.

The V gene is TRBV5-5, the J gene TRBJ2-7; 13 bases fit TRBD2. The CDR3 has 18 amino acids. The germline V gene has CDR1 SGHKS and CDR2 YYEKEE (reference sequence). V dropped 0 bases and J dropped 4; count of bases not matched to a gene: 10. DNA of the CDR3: TGTGCCAGCAGCTTGGGAGATGTCGGACTAGCGGGAGTTTACGAGCAGTACTTC. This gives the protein CASSLGDVGLAGVYEQYF.

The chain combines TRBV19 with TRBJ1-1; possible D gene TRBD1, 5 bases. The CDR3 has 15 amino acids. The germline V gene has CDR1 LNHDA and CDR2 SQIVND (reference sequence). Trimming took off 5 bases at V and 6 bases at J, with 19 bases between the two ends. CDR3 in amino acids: CASSVGRGGTAEAFF. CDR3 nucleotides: TGTGCCAGTAGTGTGGGGAGGGGTGGAACAGCTGAAGCTTTCTTT.

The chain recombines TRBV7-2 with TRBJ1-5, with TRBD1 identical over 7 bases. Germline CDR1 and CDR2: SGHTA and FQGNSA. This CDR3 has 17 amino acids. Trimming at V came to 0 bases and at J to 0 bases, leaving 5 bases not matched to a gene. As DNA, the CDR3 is TGTGCCAGCAGCTTAGCTTCGACAGGGAGTAGCAATCAGCCCCAGCATTTT. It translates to CASSLASTGSSNQPQHF.

CDR3 sequence reads: CAWSQGSGTDTQYF. As DNA, the CDR3 is TGTGCCTGGAGTCAAGGGAGCGGCACAGATACGCAGTATTTT. V gene TRBV30 combines with J gene TRBJ2-3, with a tentative D call TRBD2 (5 bases). Trimming stripped 2 bases from V and 1 base from J, with 10 bases between. The CDR3 runs to 14 residues. Germline CDR1 GTSNPN, CDR2 SVGIG (reference sequence).

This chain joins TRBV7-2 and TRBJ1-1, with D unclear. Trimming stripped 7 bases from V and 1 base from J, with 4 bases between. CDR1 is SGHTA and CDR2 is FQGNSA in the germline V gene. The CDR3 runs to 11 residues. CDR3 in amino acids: CASTENTEAFF. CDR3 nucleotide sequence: TGTGCCAGCACAGAGAACACTGAAGCTTTCTTT. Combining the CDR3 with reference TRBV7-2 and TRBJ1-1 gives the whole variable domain GAGVSQSPSNKVTEKGKDVELRCDPISGHTALYWYRQSLGQGLEFLIYFQGNSAPDKSGLPSDRFSAERTGGSVSTLTIQRTQQEDSAVYLCASTENTEAFFGQGTRLTVV.

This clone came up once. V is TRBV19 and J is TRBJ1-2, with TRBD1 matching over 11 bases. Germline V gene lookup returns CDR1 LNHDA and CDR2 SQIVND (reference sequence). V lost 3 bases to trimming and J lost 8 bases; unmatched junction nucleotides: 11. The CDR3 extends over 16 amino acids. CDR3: CASSIKRGQGAQGYTF. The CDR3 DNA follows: TGTGCCAGTAGTATTAAACGAGGACAGGGGGCGCAGGGCTACACCTTC.

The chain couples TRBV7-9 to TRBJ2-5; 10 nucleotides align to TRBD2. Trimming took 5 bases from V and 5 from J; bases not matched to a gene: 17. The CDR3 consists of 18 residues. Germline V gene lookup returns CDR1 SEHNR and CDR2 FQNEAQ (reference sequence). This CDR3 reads CASSPPRGIAGGPETQYF. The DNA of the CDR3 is TGTGCCAGCAGCCCCCCCAGGGGTATAGCGGGGGGTCCCGAGACCCAGTACTTC.

The CDR3 DNA reads as TGTGCCAGCGACGAACAGGGAGAATATGGCTACACCTTC. Translated: CASDEQGEYGYTF. This sequence joins TRBV2 and TRBJ1-2; TRBD1 is a possible D gene (6 bases). Trimming removed 8 bases from V and 5 bases from J, with 15 bases in between. Germline values: CDR1 SNHLY, CDR2 FYNNEI. The CDR3 length is 13 residues.

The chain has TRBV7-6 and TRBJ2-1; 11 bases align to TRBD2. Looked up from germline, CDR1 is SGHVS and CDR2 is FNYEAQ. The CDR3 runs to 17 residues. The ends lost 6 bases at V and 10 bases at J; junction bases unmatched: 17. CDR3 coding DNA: TGTGCCAGCAGTTTATACCAGGGACTAGCGGCCTCCGTGGAGCAGTTCTTC. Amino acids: CASSLYQGLAASVEQFF.

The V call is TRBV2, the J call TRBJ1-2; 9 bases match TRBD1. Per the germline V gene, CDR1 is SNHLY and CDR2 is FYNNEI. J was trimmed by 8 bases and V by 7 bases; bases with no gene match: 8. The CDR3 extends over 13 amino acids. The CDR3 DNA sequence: TGTGCCAGCATTTTTGGGACAGGGCAAGGCTACACCTTC. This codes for CASIFGTGQGYTF.

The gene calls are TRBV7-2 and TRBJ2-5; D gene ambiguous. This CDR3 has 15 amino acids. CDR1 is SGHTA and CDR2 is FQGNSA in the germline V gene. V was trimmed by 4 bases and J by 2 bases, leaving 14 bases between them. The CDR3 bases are TGTGCCAGCAGCTCGCGTCGGGTCCGTCAAGAGACCCAGTACTTC. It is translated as CASSSRRVRQETQYF.

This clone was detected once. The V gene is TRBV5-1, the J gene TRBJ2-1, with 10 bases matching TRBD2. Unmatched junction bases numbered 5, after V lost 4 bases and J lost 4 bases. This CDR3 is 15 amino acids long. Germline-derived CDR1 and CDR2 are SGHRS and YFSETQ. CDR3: CASSPTSGPYNEQFF. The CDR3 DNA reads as TGCGCCAGCAGCCCGACTAGCGGGCCTTACAATGAGCAGTTCTTC.

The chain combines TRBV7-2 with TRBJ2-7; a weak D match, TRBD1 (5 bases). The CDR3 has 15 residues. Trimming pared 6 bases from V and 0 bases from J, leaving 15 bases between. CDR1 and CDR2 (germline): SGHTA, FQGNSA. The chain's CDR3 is CASRKVGGASYEQYF. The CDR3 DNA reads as TGTGCCAGCAGGAAAGTGGGTGGGGCCTCCTACGAGCAGTACTTC. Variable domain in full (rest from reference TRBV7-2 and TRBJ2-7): GAGVSQSPSNKVTEKGKDVELRCDPISGHTALYWYRQSLGQGLEFLIYFQGNSAPDKSGLPSDRFSAERTGGSVSTLTIQRTQQEDSAVYLCASRKVGGASYEQYFGPGTRLTVT.

The CDR3 region is CASSPGLGGRAKNIQYF. CDR3 bases: TGTGCCAGCAGCCCGGGGTTAGGGGGCAGGGCCAAAAACATTCAGTACTTC. This chain links TRBV7-2 with TRBJ2-4; 7 bases map to TRBD1. The germline CDR1 and CDR2 sequences are SGHTA and FQGNSA. CDR3 length: 17 amino acids. V was pared by 5 bases and J by 1 base, with 11 bases of the junction left unmatched. Drawing the rest from reference TRBV7-2 and TRBJ2-4, the complete variable domain is GAGVSQSPSNKVTEKGKDVELRCDPISGHTALYWYRQSLGQGLEFLIYFQGNSAPDKSGLPSDRFSAERTGGSVSTLTIQRTQQEDSAVYLCASSPGLGGRAKNIQYFGAGTRLSVL.

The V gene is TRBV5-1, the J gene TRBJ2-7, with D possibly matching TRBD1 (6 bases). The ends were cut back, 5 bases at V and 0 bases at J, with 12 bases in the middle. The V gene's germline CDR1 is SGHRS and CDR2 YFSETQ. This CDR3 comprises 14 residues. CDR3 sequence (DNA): TGCGCCAGCAGAAGGACAGCTTCCTCCTACGAGCAGTACTTC. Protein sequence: CASRRTASSYEQYF. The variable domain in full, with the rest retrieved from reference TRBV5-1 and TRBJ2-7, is KAGVTQTPRYLIKTRGQQVTLSCSPISGHRSVSWYQQTPGQGLQFLFEYFSETQRNKGNFPGRFSGRQFSNSRSEMNVSTLELGDSALYLCASRRTASSYEQYFGPGTRLTVT.

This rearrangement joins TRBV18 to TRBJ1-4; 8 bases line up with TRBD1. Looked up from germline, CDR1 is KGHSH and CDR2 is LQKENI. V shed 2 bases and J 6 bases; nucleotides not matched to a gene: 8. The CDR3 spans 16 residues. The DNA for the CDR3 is TGTGCCAGCTCACCAACTCAGGGGGCGCGGGATGAAAAACTGTTTTTT. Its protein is CASSPTQGARDEKLFF.

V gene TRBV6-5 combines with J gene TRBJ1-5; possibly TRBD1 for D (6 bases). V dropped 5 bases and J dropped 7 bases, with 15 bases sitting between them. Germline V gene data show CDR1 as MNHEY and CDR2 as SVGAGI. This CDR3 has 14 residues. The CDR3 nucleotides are TGTGCCAGCAGTAGAACCCAGGGGCCGCAGCCCCAGCATTTT. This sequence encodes CASSRTQGPQPQHF.

This CDR3 is CAWRDGRAPSEQYF. Written as DNA, the CDR3 is TGTGCCTGGAGGGACGGGAGGGCACCTTCCGAGCAGTACTTC. The V call is TRBV30, the J call TRBJ2-7; 8 bases line up with TRBD2. Germline assignment: CDR1 GTSNPN and CDR2 SVGIG (reference sequence). This CDR3 has 14 residues. Trimming took 3 bases from V and 6 from J; bases not matched to a gene: 10.

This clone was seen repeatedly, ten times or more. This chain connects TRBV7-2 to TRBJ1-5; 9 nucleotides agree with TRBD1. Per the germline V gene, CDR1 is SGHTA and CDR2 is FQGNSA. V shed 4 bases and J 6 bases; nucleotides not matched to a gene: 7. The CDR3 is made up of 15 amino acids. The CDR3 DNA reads TGTGCCAGCAGCTCCACAGGGGGCGCCGCTCAGCCCCAGCATTTT. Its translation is CASSSTGGAAQPQHF.

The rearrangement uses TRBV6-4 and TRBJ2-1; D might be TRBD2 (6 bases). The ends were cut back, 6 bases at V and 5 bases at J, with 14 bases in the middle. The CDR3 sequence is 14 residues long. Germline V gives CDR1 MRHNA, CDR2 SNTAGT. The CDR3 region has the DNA TGTGCCAGCAGCGCGACTAGTACTGACAATGAGCAGTTCTTC. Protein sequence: CASSATSTDNEQFF.